This passage covers 20 T cell receptor beta chains from one sample sequenced in a study of early T cells in non-severe SARS-CoV-2 infection. Each CDR3 protein is one row after TCRdb ran MiXCR on the 5' RACE reads. This table has 98,000 or so distinct CDR3 sequences, 12% appearing once. Source material: whole blood. The receptors originated from an adult who was a healthcare worker with PCR-confirmed SARS-CoV-2 infection or an uninfected control (not recorded which).

This clonotype is judged medium-sized (0.01 to 0.1%). The genes are TRBV28 and TRBJ2-5, with TRBD2 matching 8 bases. This CDR3 comprises 12 residues. CDR1 is MDHEN and CDR2 is SYDVKM in the germline V gene. With 2 bases clipped from V and 10 bases from J, the junction kept 3 bases outside the gene matches. CDR3 in amino acids: CASSLGLAGQYF. Here the CDR3 DNA reads TGTGCCAGCAGTTTAGGGCTAGCGGGCCAGTACTTC.

There are many counts of this clonotype. The chain combines TRBV10-3 with TRBJ1-4, with D possibly being TRBD1 (6 bases). V was pared by 10 bases and J by 6 bases, with 15 bases between. Germline CDR1 and CDR2: ENHRY and SYGVKD. The CDR3 extends over 13 amino acids. The CDR3: CATKGGTDEKLFF. CDR3 bases: TGTGCCACCAAGGGGGGGACGGATGAAAAACTGTTTTTT.

The sample holds many counts of this clonotype. The chain links TRBV7-8 to TRBJ2-2; D call uncertain. The CDR3 sequence is 13 residues long. The germline CDR1 and CDR2 sequences are SGHVS and FQNEAQ. Deletions cut 3 bases from V and 4 bases from J, with 6 bases between. CDR3 sequence reads: CASSFTGTGELFF. CDR3 DNA sequence: TGTGCCAGCAGCTTTACCGGCACCGGGGAGCTGTTTTTT.

This clonotype appeared many times. The V gene is TRBV7-3, the J gene TRBJ2-1; D call uncertain. Germline values: CDR1 SGHTA, CDR2 FQGTGA. The CDR3 is made up of 15 amino acids. V gave up 2 bases and J gave up 5 bases, with 13 bases separating them. CDR3 loop: CASSLRASWDNEQFF. The CDR3 DNA sequence: TGTGCCAGCAGCTTACGGGCTAGTTGGGACAATGAGCAGTTCTTC.

Concerning this clonotype itself: With a much larger clone just one base away, this may be a read error. The genes are TRBV6-1 and TRBJ1-2; a weak D match, TRBD1 (6 bases). CDR1 and CDR2 from the germline V gene are MNHNS and SASEGT. The CDR3 is made up of 14 amino acids. The CDR3 loop is CVSSTRGAQYGYTF. The CDR3 DNA reads as TGTGTCAGCAGTACCCGGGGGGCCCAATATGGCTACACCTTC.

The table lists this clonotype with many counts. This rearrangement joins TRBV28 to TRBJ2-7; D may be TRBD2 (6 bases). The CDR3 has 15 residues. Germline lookup yields CDR1 MDHEN and CDR2 SYDVKM. The germline V and J ends were trimmed by 5 bases and 1 base, with 15 bases remaining between them. This chain's CDR3 is CASSGRVAASYEQYF. The CDR3 nucleotides read TGTGCCAGCAGTGGTCGGGTAGCGGCTTCCTACGAGCAGTACTTC.

This clonotype has ten or more counts. The chain uses TRBV30 and TRBJ2-7; either TRBD1 or TRBD2 may fit D (5 bases each). The germline V gene has CDR1 GTSNPN and CDR2 SVGIG (reference sequence). This CDR3 is 14 amino acids long. The germline V and J ends were trimmed by 4 bases and 7 bases, with 20 bases remaining between them. The CDR3 loop is CAWTSRDGYWEQYF. CDR3 nucleotides: TGTGCCTGGACCTCCCGGGACGGGTATTGGGAGCAGTACTTC. The full variable domain, in which reference TRBV30 and TRBJ2-7 provide the parts outside the CDR3, is SQTIHQWPATLVQPVGSPLSLECTVEGTSNPNLYWYRQAAGRGLQLLFYSVGIGQISSEVPQNLSASRPQDRQFILSSKKLLLSDSGFYLCAWTSRDGYWEQYFGPGTRLTVT.

The sample holds many counts of this clonotype. The chain carries TRBV9 and TRBJ2-3; the match to TRBD2 covers 11 bases. The V gene's germline CDR1 is SGDLS and CDR2 YYNGEE. The CDR3 spans 19 residues. The V gene end was trimmed by 4 bases and the J gene end by 3 bases; junction bases not matched to a gene: 16. This chain's CDR3 is CASSTQGGRGTSGTDTQYF. The DNA of the CDR3 is TGTGCCAGCAGCACCCAAGGGGGAAGAGGGACTAGCGGTACAGATACGCAGTATTTT. Full variable domain (rest looked up from reference TRBV9 and TRBJ2-3): DSGVTQTPKHLITATGQRVTLRCSPRSGDLSVYWYQQSLDQGLQFLIQYYNGEERAKGNILERFSAQQFPDLHSELNLSSLELGDSALYFCASSTQGGRGTSGTDTQYFGPGTRLTVL.

The table lists this clonotype with many counts. The chain uses TRBV7-9 and TRBJ1-2; D gene ambiguous. Trimming removed 5 bases at V and 1 base at J, with 11 bases between. The CDR3 totals 14 residues. Germline CDR1 SEHNR, CDR2 FQNEAQ (reference sequence). CDR3 sequence reads: CASSPIMDNYGYTF. CDR3 coding DNA: TGTGCCAGCAGCCCTATTATGGATAACTATGGCTACACCTTC.

The chain has TRBV20-1 and TRBJ1-1; D gene ambiguous. V lost 0 bases to trimming and J lost 0 bases, with 8 bases between them. Germline values: CDR1 DFQATT, CDR2 SNEGSKA (reference sequence). CDR3 length: 14 amino acids. Written as DNA, the CDR3 is TGCAGTGCTAGAGATTCCGTTATGAACACTGAAGCTTTCTTT. It specifies CSARDSVMNTEAFF.

This clonotype was recorded at least ten times. The chain is built from TRBV28 and TRBJ1-1; D call uncertain. V lost 5 bases to trimming and J lost 10 bases, with 14 bases between them. Germline V gene sequence: CDR1 MDHEN, CDR2 SYDVKM. The CDR3 consists of 12 residues. The CDR3 sequence is CASSEGGEGAFF. The CDR3 DNA reads as TGTGCCAGCAGTGAGGGAGGCGAGGGAGCTTTCTTT.

This clonotype was counted ten times or more. The chain joins TRBV5-6 to TRBJ1-5; 7 bases fit TRBD1. Trimming took 0 bases from V and 1 from J; bases not matched to a gene: 4. The CDR3 covers 16 residues. The germline gives CDR1 SGHDT, CDR2 YYEEEE. The CDR3 sequence: CASSLEGGYSNQPQHF. CDR3 bases: TGTGCCAGCAGCTTGGAAGGGGGCTACAGCAATCAGCCCCAGCATTTT.

This clonotype was counted many times. The V call is TRBV6-5, the J call TRBJ1-2, with D perhaps TRBD1 (5 bases). V was cut by 0 bases and J by 1 base, with 15 bases left in between. The CDR3 runs 17 residues. CDR1 and CDR2 from the germline V gene are MNHEY and SVGAGI. The DNA of the CDR3 is TGTGCCAGCAGTTACTCGCTCCAGGGTGCGGGTAACTATGGCTACACCTTC. Amino acid sequence: CASSYSLQGAGNYGYTF.

This clonotype was seen at least ten times. This chain links TRBV7-3 with TRBJ2-1; no definite D call. Germline CDR1 SGHTA, CDR2 FQGTGA. Trimming shortened V by 3 bases and J by 1 base, and 10 bases separated the two germline ends. CDR3 length: 15 residues. Here the CDR3 reads CASSFSRSSYNEQFF. The CDR3 coding sequence is TGTGCCAGCAGCTTTTCCCGGTCGTCCTACAATGAGCAGTTCTTC.

The chain's CDR3 is CASSLRTASYEQYF. The CDR3 DNA sequence: TGTGCCAGCAGTCTCCGGACAGCCTCCTACGAGCAGTACTTC. The genes are TRBV12-3 or TRBV12-4 and TRBJ2-7, with D possibly TRBD1 on 6 matching bases. The CDR3 consists of 14 residues. V lost 5 bases and J 0 bases, leaving 11 bases between the germline ends.

The table lists this clonotype with many counts. The chain has TRBV18 and TRBJ1-2; no clear D. CDR3 length equals 16 residues. Trimming pared 0 bases from V and 4 bases from J, leaving 15 bases between. Germline V gene sequence: CDR1 KGHSH, CDR2 LQKENI. As DNA, the CDR3 is TGTGCCAGCTCACCACCGAAGGCCCGGGTCATCTATGGCTACACCTTC. Its translation is CASSPPKARVIYGYTF.

CDR3 protein: CASSYSWTSGGPGTQYF. The CDR3 nucleotides read TGTGCCAGCAGTTACTCTTGGACTAGCGGGGGCCCCGGGACCCAGTACTTC. The chain couples TRBV6-5 to TRBJ2-5, with 13 bases that match TRBD2. CDR3 size: 17 residues. With V trimmed by 0 bases and J by 7 bases, 8 bases remained unmatched. Germline V gene lookup returns CDR1 MNHEY and CDR2 SVGAGI.

This clonotype has a handful of counts. The V and J genes are TRBV28 and TRBJ2-7; D is possibly TRBD1 or TRBD2 (7 bases each). V lost 2 bases and J lost 2, with 10 bases in between. The CDR3 sequence is 14 residues long. CDR1 is MDHEN and CDR2 is SYDVKM in the germline V gene. The CDR3 coding sequence is TGTGCCAGCAGTTTACCAGGGGGGGCCTACGAGCAGTACTTC. Translation: CASSLPGGAYEQYF.

This clonotype appeared many times. This CDR3 reads CASSWGQANTGELFF. Written as DNA, the CDR3 is TGCGCCAGCAGCTGGGGACAGGCGAACACCGGGGAGCTGTTTTTT. The V gene is TRBV5-1, the J gene TRBJ2-2; 8 bases match TRBD1. The CDR3 has 15 residues. With V trimmed by 3 bases and J by 0 bases, 1 base remained unmatched. Per the germline V gene, CDR1 is SGHRS and CDR2 is YFSETQ.

This clonotype showed up just a few times. CDR3 nucleotide sequence: TGCAGTGCTAGGGGCCCGGGACAGAAAGACGAGCAGTACTTC. Its translation is CSARGPGQKDEQYF. This chain connects TRBV20-1 to TRBJ2-7, with TRBD1 matching over 7 bases. V was clipped by 3 bases and J by 5 bases; unmatched bases: 10. Germline V gives CDR1 DFQATT, CDR2 SNEGSKA (reference sequence). The CDR3 consists of 14 residues.